Following are 15 T cell receptor beta chains from one sample sequenced in a study of blood T cell repertoires in COVID-19. Repertoires were generated with immunoSEQ multiplex PCR, while TCRdb's copy carries only in-frame clones and drops some. This table has about 34,000 clones, 90% appearing once. Sequenced sample: peripheral blood. Receptor source: a man older than 75 with acute or convalescent COVID-19.

The chain links TRBV5-6 to TRBJ2-1, with 9 bases that match TRBD2. This CDR3 is built from 16 residues. Germline V gene lookup returns CDR1 SGHDT and CDR2 YYEEEE. J gave up 10 bases and V 4 bases, and 15 bases lay outside the gene matches. DNA for the CDR3: TGTGCCAGCAGCACCACCTCGACTAGCGGCCTCGGGGAGCAGTTCTTC. It specifies CASSTTSTSGLGEQFF.

This clone appeared a few times. This chain connects TRBV28 to TRBJ1-1, with D possibly TRBD1 on 6 matching bases. Germline V gives CDR1 MDHEN, CDR2 SYDVKM. This CDR3 spans 14 amino acids. V shed 6 bases and J shed 3 bases, with 14 bases lying between them. This CDR3 reads CASRVGAQDTEAFF. The CDR3, as DNA: TGTGCCAGCAGGGTGGGGGCGCAGGACACTGAAGCTTTCTTT.

This rearrangement joins TRBV30 to TRBJ1-2, with D possibly being TRBD1 (6 bases). Per the germline V gene, CDR1 is GTSNPN and CDR2 is SVGIG (reference sequence). With 1 base removed from V and 4 bases from J, the gap between germline ends came to 16 bases. This CDR3 has 15 residues. DNA of the CDR3: TGTGCCTGGAGTGCCGGGACACAGAGCCTCTATGGCTACACCTTC. Translated: CAWSAGTQSLYGYTF.

The chain has TRBV27 and TRBJ1-5; D call uncertain. Germline V gene data show CDR1 as MNHEY and CDR2 as SMNVEV (reference sequence). The length of the CDR3 is 16 residues. Trimming stripped 7 bases from V and 0 bases from J, with 16 bases between. The CDR3 nucleotides read TGTGCCAGCAAACGCGATCCTTCAAGTAGCAATCAGCCCCAGCATTTT. Translating gives CASKRDPSSSNQPQHF.

The V and J genes are TRBV19 and TRBJ1-1, with D tentatively TRBD1 (5 bases). This CDR3 spans 13 amino acids. Germline CDR1 is LNHDA and CDR2 is SQIVND (reference sequence). Trimming took off 5 bases at V and 4 bases at J, with 11 bases between the two ends. This chain's CDR3 is CASSAAGGTEAFF. CDR3 nucleotides: TGTGCCAGTAGTGCGGCGGGGGGCACTGAAGCTTTCTTT. The entire variable domain, with the rest obtained from reference TRBV19 and TRBJ1-1, is as follows: DGGITQSPKYLFRKEGQNVTLSCEQNLNHDAMYWYRQDPGQGLRLIYYSQIVNDFQKGDIAEGYSVSREKKESFPLTVTSAQKNPTAFYLCASSAAGGTEAFFGQGTRLTVV.

This clone occurred a few times. The chain uses TRBV5-1 and TRBJ1-2; 7 bases match TRBD1. Germline CDR1 reads SGHRS; CDR2 reads YFSETQ. Germline trimming cut 6 bases from V and 3 bases from J; bases unmatched to any gene: 2. The CDR3 totals 12 residues. This CDR3 is CASTDRDYGYTF. CDR3 coding DNA: TGCGCCAGCACAGACAGGGACTATGGCTACACCTTC.

CDR3 nucleotide sequence: TGTGCCAGTAGTATAGGCAGGCAAGAGACCCAGTACTTC. It yields the protein CASSIGRQETQYF. The chain is built from TRBV19 and TRBJ2-5; D gene ambiguous. Trimming took off 1 base at V and 2 bases at J, with 5 bases between the two ends. CDR3 length equals 13 residues. Germline assignment: CDR1 LNHDA and CDR2 SQIVND (reference sequence).

The J gene is TRBJ1-4, the V gene TRBV19; D is unresolved. In germline, CDR1 is LNHDA, CDR2 SQIVND (reference sequence). The CDR3 totals 14 residues. The V gene lost 5 bases and the J gene lost 0 bases, with 7 bases spanning the gap. The DNA for the CDR3 is TGTGCCAGTAGTTCCTATGCAACTAATGAAAAACTGTTTTTT. Translated: CASSSYATNEKLFF.

This chain connects TRBV29-1 to TRBJ1-6, with unresolved D. V was shortened by 5 bases and J by 8 bases, with 13 bases between the two germline ends. Looked up from germline, CDR1 is SQVTM and CDR2 is ANQGSEA. This CDR3 contains 13 residues. As DNA, the CDR3 is TGCAGCGTTAGGGAGGACTTGGATTCACCCCTCCACTTT. Protein sequence: CSVREDLDSPLHF.

The V call is TRBV19, the J call TRBJ1-1, with 7 bases identical to TRBD1. The germline gives CDR1 LNHDA, CDR2 SQIVND (reference sequence). The length of the CDR3 is 13 residues. With 6 bases clipped from V and 5 bases from J, the junction kept 6 bases outside the gene matches. In DNA form, the CDR3 reads TGTGCCAGTAGGCCCGACAGGGAGACTGAAGCTTTCTTT. It yields the protein CASRPDRETEAFF.

J is TRBJ1-1 and V is TRBV30; the D is unclear. In germline, CDR1 is GTSNPN, CDR2 SVGIG (reference sequence). V was cut by 4 bases and J by 11 bases, with 14 bases left in between. The CDR3 covers 11 residues. The CDR3 DNA follows: TGTGCCTGGATGTGGTTGACTTGGGCTTTCTTT. Protein: CAWMWLTWAFF.

This clone was recorded only once. The rearrangement joins TRBV5-1 to TRBJ2-3; 7 bases are a match to TRBD1. CDR3 length: 14 amino acids. The V gene's germline CDR1 is SGHRS and CDR2 YFSETQ. V lost 6 bases, J lost 0 bases, and 4 bases stayed unmatched. The CDR3 nucleotides are TGCGCCAGCAAACCGGGACAGAGCACAGATACGCAGTATTTT. Its translation is CASKPGQSTDTQYF.

V and J are TRBV7-3 and TRBJ1-1; 10 nucleotides agree with TRBD1. V dropped 3 bases and J dropped 10; count of bases not matched to a gene: 5. CDR3 length: 13 amino acids. Germline CDR1 reads SGHTA; CDR2 reads FQGTGA. The CDR3 sequence is CASSFRDRGAAFF. The CDR3 coding sequence is TGTGCCAGCAGCTTTAGGGACAGGGGCGCAGCTTTCTTT.

The J gene is TRBJ2-5, the V gene TRBV2; D uncertain. The V and J ends lost 6 bases and 3 bases respectively, with 11 bases between them. From germline, CDR1 is SNHLY and CDR2 FYNNEI. This CDR3 region has 13 residues. CDR3 sequence reads: CASRREREETQYF. The CDR3 DNA sequence: TGTGCCAGCAGAAGAGAGAGAGAAGAGACCCAGTACTTC.

This chain joins TRBV19 and TRBJ2-7; possibly TRBD1 for D (6 bases). V lost 6 bases to trimming and J lost 0 bases, with 12 bases between them. The CDR3 runs to 14 residues. The germline V gene has CDR1 LNHDA and CDR2 SQIVND (reference sequence). CDR3 amino acids: CASRQGHISYEQYF. DNA of the CDR3: TGTGCCAGTAGGCAGGGACACATCTCCTACGAGCAGTACTTC.